Below are 27 T cell receptor beta chains sequenced from a single sample in a study of brain metastases from non-small cell lung cancer. Repertoires were generated with immunoSEQ multiplex PCR, while TCRdb's copy carries only in-frame clones and drops some. The data show approximately 1,500 clones, approximately 79% seen once. The sequenced sample consisted of tumor-adjacent normal tissue. The receptors derive from a donor aged 40 or over with non-small cell lung cancer.

This sequence joins TRBV6-5 and TRBJ1-5; 8 nucleotides align to TRBD1. The V and J ends lost 6 bases and 2 bases, in that order; junction bases with no gene match: 3. The CDR3 is 14 residues long. The germline gives CDR1 MNHEY, CDR2 SVGAGI. The CDR3 DNA is TGTGCCAGCAGACAGGGGGAAGGCAATCAGCCCCAGCATTTT. This translates into CASRQGEGNQPQHF.

The CDR3 region has the DNA TGTGCCACCAGCGAACCCGGGACAGGCTTATCGTCTGGGGCCAACGTCCTGACTTTC. The encoded protein is CATSEPGTGLSSGANVLTF. The chain has TRBV15 and TRBJ2-6; 8 bases are a match to TRBD1. Looked up from germline, CDR1 is LNHNV and CDR2 is YYDKDF (reference sequence). The V and J ends lost 5 bases and 1 base, in that order; junction bases with no gene match: 13. The CDR3 totals 19 residues.

The chain links TRBV29-1 to TRBJ2-5; D may be TRBD2 (6 bases). Germline CDR1 reads SQVTM; CDR2 reads ANQGSEA. CDR3 size: 14 residues. Trimming took off 6 bases at V and 0 bases at J, with 14 bases between the two ends. CDR3 sequence: CSVLGGGDQETQYF. The DNA for the CDR3 is TGCAGCGTGCTCGGGGGAGGTGACCAAGAGACCCAGTACTTC.

J is TRBJ1-4 and V is TRBV5-5; D remains ambiguous. The CDR3 contains 15 residues. Germline CDR1 reads SGHKS; CDR2 reads YYEKEE (reference sequence). Trimming cost V 4 bases and J 2 bases, with 12 bases left between them. Here the CDR3 DNA reads TGTGCCAGCAGCGTAGCCCCGGCGACTAATGAAAAACTGTTTTTT. Amino acid sequence: CASSVAPATNEKLFF.

The chain is built from TRBV21-1 and TRBJ2-3; the table gives TRBD2 as D, unverified against the DNA. TRBV21-1 is a documented pseudogene. The CDR3 sequence is 17 residues long. CDR3 sequence: CASSKVGAGGSTDTQYF. CDR3 coding DNA: TGTGCCAGCAGCAAAGTCGGAGCGGGGGGCTCCACAGATACGCAGTATTTT.

This chain uses TRBV9 with TRBJ2-3, with 8 bases lining up with TRBD1. The germline V gene has CDR1 SGDLS and CDR2 YYNGEE. The CDR3 sequence is 15 residues long. V lost 4 bases to trimming and J lost 0 bases; unmatched junction nucleotides: 4. Written as DNA, the CDR3 is TGTGCCAGCAGCTTCGGGACAGGTAGCACAGATACGCAGTATTTT. It specifies CASSFGTGSTDTQYF.

The genes are TRBV2 and TRBJ1-3; 7 positions match TRBD1. The V and J ends lost 7 bases and 8 bases, in that order; junction bases with no gene match: 5. This CDR3 has 12 amino acids. In germline, CDR1 is SNHLY, CDR2 FYNNEI. CDR3 sequence: CASTDREDTIYF. CDR3 nucleotide sequence: TGTGCCAGCACTGACAGGGAGGACACCATATATTTT.

This sequence joins TRBV4-2 and TRBJ2-1, with 9 nucleotides matching TRBD2. Germline V CDR1 and CDR2: LGHNA, YNFKEQ. CDR3 length equals 15 residues. V lost 1 base, J lost 5 bases, and 3 bases stayed unmatched. CDR3 nucleotides: TGTGCCAGCAGCCAAGGTGCTAGCGGGGACAATGAGCAGTTCTTC. It yields the protein CASSQGASGDNEQFF.

The rearrangement uses TRBV10-3 and TRBJ1-1, with D possibly matching TRBD1 (5 bases). Trimming removed 2 bases at V and 0 bases at J, with 7 bases between. This CDR3 region has 14 residues. Germline V CDR1 and CDR2: ENHRY, SYGVKD. CDR3 residues: CAISEAGLNTEAFF. Here the CDR3 DNA reads TGTGCCATCAGTGAGGCAGGGCTGAACACTGAAGCTTTCTTT.

This clone was seen a single time. This rearrangement joins TRBV7-9 to TRBJ1-1; D is possibly TRBD1 (6 bases). The CDR3 consists of 14 residues. Germline CDR1 SEHNR, CDR2 FQNEAQ (reference sequence). Trimming pared 5 bases from V and 4 bases from J, leaving 14 bases between. CDR3 sequence (DNA): TGTGCCAGCAGCCCCGAGGGGGTGGGCACTGAAGCTTTCTTT. Amino acid sequence: CASSPEGVGTEAFF.

V is TRBV6-2 or TRBV6-3 and J is TRBJ1-1; D ambiguous. Germline values: CDR1 MNHEY, CDR2 SVGEGT. Trimming pared 1 base from V and 4 bases from J, leaving 19 bases between. The CDR3 extends over 17 amino acids. CDR3 protein: CASSYWRTAQPGTEAFF. CDR3 DNA sequence: TGTGCCAGCAGTTACTGGAGGACGGCCCAACCGGGCACTGAAGCTTTCTTT.

The chain has TRBV11-3 and TRBJ2-1; D is possibly TRBD2 (6 bases). Per germline, CDR1 SGHNT and CDR2 YENEEA. V was trimmed by 5 bases and J by 6 bases, leaving 14 bases between them. The CDR3 totals 14 residues. The CDR3 is CASSLTPGANEQFF. The CDR3 nucleotides read TGTGCCAGCAGCCTGACGCCGGGAGCCAATGAGCAGTTCTTC.

This chain connects TRBV29-1 to TRBJ2-2; 7 bases are a match to TRBD1. This CDR3 is built from 12 residues. With V trimmed by 6 bases and J by 6 bases, 4 bases remained unmatched. Germline CDR1 is SQVTM and CDR2 is ANQGSEA. CDR3 protein: CSVEQGSGELFF. The CDR3 bases are TGCAGCGTAGAACAGGGGTCCGGGGAGCTGTTTTTT.

The sample holds a few counts of this clone. The rearrangement links TRBV3-1 (or the pseudogene TRBV3-2) to TRBJ2-5; D not certain. The CDR3 covers 14 residues. The V end was cut by 5 bases, the J end by 5 bases, with 15 bases between. CDR1 is LGHDT, CDR2 YNNKEL, per germline (reference sequence). The CDR3 DNA sequence: TGTGCCAGCAGCAATGACGGTCCCACTGAGACCCAGTACTTC. Its protein is CASSNDGPTETQYF.

This rearrangement joins TRBV3-1 (or the pseudogene TRBV3-2) to TRBJ2-3; 9 bases map to TRBD1. The germline CDR1 and CDR2 sequences are LGHDT and YNNKEL (reference sequence). This CDR3 contains 17 residues. The junction had 8 bases not matched to a gene; V was cut back by 1 base and J by 3 bases. For the CDR3, the DNA is TGTGCCAGCAGCCAAGTCACAGGGGGCGATTTAACAGATACGCAGTATTTT. Translation gives CASSQVTGGDLTDTQYF.

The chain carries TRBV12-3 or TRBV12-4 and TRBJ1-5; TRBD1 matches at 8 bases. The CDR3 length is 13 residues. Germline trimming cut 10 bases from V and 6 bases from J; bases unmatched to any gene: 8. Written as DNA, the CDR3 is TGTGCCACCAGACAGGGGTTTGGTCAGCCCCAGCATTTT. This gives the protein CATRQGFGQPQHF.

The V gene is TRBV19, the J gene TRBJ2-3, with 8 bases fitting TRBD2. The CDR3 is 17 residues long. Germline CDR1 LNHDA, CDR2 SQIVND (reference sequence). Trimming removed 3 bases from V and 1 base from J; junction bases left unmatched: 9. The CDR3 loop reads CASSIRTSWTGTDTQYF. The CDR3 DNA sequence: TGTGCCAGTAGTATTAGGACTAGCTGGACCGGCACAGATACGCAGTATTTT.

The chain combines TRBV5-5 with TRBJ2-1, with D perhaps matching TRBD2 (6 bases). This CDR3 has 16 residues. V was trimmed by 4 bases and J by 6 bases, leaving 20 bases between them. Looked up from germline, CDR1 is SGHKS and CDR2 is YYEKEE (reference sequence). CDR3 protein: CASSLGPGLPGNEQFF. CDR3 sequence (DNA): TGTGCCAGCAGCCTGGGACCGGGACTCCCTGGCAATGAGCAGTTCTTC.

The chain couples TRBV9 to TRBJ1-4; weak D call: TRBD1 (5 bases). This CDR3 has 15 residues. CDR1 is SGDLS and CDR2 is YYNGEE in the germline V gene. Trimming shortened V by 2 bases and J by 0 bases, and 8 bases separated the two germline ends. The CDR3 spells CASSVRGATNEKLFF. The DNA of the CDR3 is TGTGCCAGCAGCGTGAGGGGTGCAACTAATGAAAAACTGTTTTTT.

V is TRBV5-1 and J is TRBJ1-1; TRBD1 might be the D (6 bases). In germline, CDR1 is SGHRS, CDR2 YFSETQ. The CDR3 has 12 residues. V was trimmed by 7 bases and J by 6 bases, leaving 13 bases between them. The CDR3 region is CASSGQSPEAFF. The CDR3 DNA is TGCGCCAGCTCCGGACAGTCTCCTGAAGCTTTCTTT.

In its sample, this clone ranks as large (0.1 to 1%). CDR3: CASTDRGPYEQYF. As DNA, the CDR3 is TGTGCCAGCACCGACAGGGGCCCCTACGAGCAGTACTTC. V gene TRBV6-6 combines with J gene TRBJ2-7; 8 bases agree with TRBD1. Germline V gives CDR1 MNHNY, CDR2 SVGAGI (reference sequence). Unmatched junction bases numbered 4, after V lost 7 bases and J lost 2 bases. CDR3 length equals 13 residues.

On this clone: The germline gene is not matched at one end of the junction; a read error may be the cause. The rearrangement uses TRBV5-1 and TRBJ2-7; D call uncertain. Per germline, CDR1 SGHRS and CDR2 YFSETQ. The CDR3 extends over 13 amino acids. The CDR3 DNA is TGTGCCAGCAGCTTCGACTTCTCCTACGAGCAGTACTTC. Translation: CASSFDFSYEQYF. Drawing the rest from reference TRBV5-1 and TRBJ2-7, the complete variable domain is KAGVTQTPRYLIKTRGQQVTLSCSPISGHRSVSWYQQTPGQGLQFLFEYFSETQRNKGNFPGRFSGRQFSNSRSEMNVSTLELGDSALYLCASSFDFSYEQYFGPGTRLTVT.

The chain links TRBV7-9 to TRBJ2-1, with 12 nucleotides matching TRBD2. Germline trimming cut 4 bases from V and 7 bases from J; bases unmatched to any gene: 11. Per germline, CDR1 SEHNR and CDR2 FQNEAQ (reference sequence). The CDR3 totals 17 residues. The CDR3 here is CASSSSGTSGSPNEQFF. The CDR3, as DNA: TGTGCCAGCAGCTCCTCCGGGACTAGCGGGTCTCCTAATGAGCAGTTCTTC.

This sequence joins TRBV11-1 and TRBJ1-1; D is uncertain. The CDR3 runs to 13 residues. Germline-derived CDR1 and CDR2 are SGHAT and FQDESV (reference sequence). V gave up 2 bases and J gave up 0 bases, with 4 bases separating them. CDR3 DNA: TGTGCCAGCAGCTTAATATTGAACACTGAAGCTTTCTTT. It encodes CASSLILNTEAFF. The whole variable domain, remainder taken from reference TRBV11-1 and TRBJ1-1, is EAEVAQSPRYKITEKSQAVAFWCDPISGHATLYWYRQILGQGPELLVQFQDESVVDDSQLPKDRFSAERLKGVDSTLKIQPAELGDSAMYLCASSLILNTEAFFGQGTRLTVV.

The CDR3 bases are TGTGCCAGCAGTTACTCGTCCGAGCAGTACTTC. It yields the protein CASSYSSEQYF. V usage is TRBV6-6 and J usage is TRBJ2-7; D gene uncertain. CDR1 MNHNY and CDR2 SVGAGI come from the germline V gene (reference sequence). V was clipped by 0 bases and J by 6 bases, with 3 bases between them. The CDR3 has 11 residues.

The CDR3 spells CASSGLESGSGANVLTF. The CDR3 DNA follows: TGTGCCAGCAGCGGACTAGAGTCGGGCTCTGGGGCCAACGTCCTGACTTTC. The gene calls are TRBV5-5 and TRBJ2-6; 7 bases align to TRBD2. After removal of 4 bases from V and 0 bases from J, the junction contained 7 bases not matched to a gene. Germline lookup yields CDR1 SGHKS and CDR2 YYEKEE (reference sequence). The CDR3 is 17 residues long.

In its sample, this clone was seen once. The V call is TRBV5-5, the J call TRBJ1-2; the D gene is possibly TRBD1 (6 bases). V was cut by 4 bases and J by 7 bases, with 14 bases left in between. Per the germline V gene, CDR1 is SGHKS and CDR2 is YYEKEE (reference sequence). This CDR3 is 13 amino acids long. The CDR3 bases are TGTGCCAGCAGCCACAGGGTTCTAGGTGGCTACACCTTC. Its protein is CASSHRVLGGYTF.